What follows are 24 T cell receptor beta chains derived from one specimen sequenced in a study of blood T cell repertoires in COVID-19 (dated by TCRdb to the early 2020s). The library was produced with the immunoSEQ multiplex PCR assay. Held by TCRdb, this immuneACCESS table contains in-frame sequences only and omits some clones. Under half of the omission traces to an unresolved V gene where checked; the cause of the rest is unknown. Recorded for this sample are tens of thousands of clones; about 87% of them occurred a single time. In total, the top ten clones hold over 1.2% of the sample. Sequencing was performed on peripheral blood. The source of these receptors is a man in his fifties or sixties with acute or convalescent COVID-19.

This clone was seen a single time. The J gene is TRBJ2-1, the V gene TRBV10-2; maybe TRBD2 (6 bases). V was shortened by 7 bases and J by 3 bases, with 7 bases between the two germline ends. Germline V gene data show CDR1 as WSHSY and CDR2 as SAAADI. The CDR3 totals 12 residues. The CDR3 DNA sequence: TGCGCCAGCAAGCGGGTCTACAATGAGCAGTTCTTC. This encodes CASKRVYNEQFF.

The V gene is TRBV3-1 (or the pseudogene TRBV3-2), the J gene TRBJ1-3; no reliable D call. The V end was cut by 3 bases, the J end by 8 bases, with 11 bases between. The CDR3 loop spans 13 amino acids. Per the germline V gene, CDR1 is LGHDT and CDR2 is YNNKEL (reference sequence). CDR3 amino acids: CASSQNTRHTIYF. The CDR3 DNA sequence: TGTGCCAGCAGCCAGAATACGAGGCACACCATATATTTT.

The DNA for the CDR3 is TGTGCCAGCAGTTCCTTCGCCTACAATGAGCAGTTCTTC. This gives the protein CASSSFAYNEQFF. The chain employs TRBV6-2 or TRBV6-3 and TRBJ2-1, with unresolved D. CDR1 is MNHEY and CDR2 is SVGEGT in the germline V gene. V lost 4 bases and J 2 bases, leaving 6 bases between the germline ends. This CDR3 comprises 13 residues.

The rearrangement joins TRBV6-5 to TRBJ2-1; a possible D gene is TRBD1 (6 bases). Germline V gene data show CDR1 as MNHEY and CDR2 as SVGAGI. The length of the CDR3 is 12 residues. Deletions cut 7 bases from V and 7 bases from J, with 11 bases between. The CDR3 here is CASTVGQNEQFF. CDR3 nucleotide sequence: TGTGCCAGCACCGTGGGACAAAATGAGCAGTTCTTC.

CDR3 coding DNA: TGTGCCAGCAGCTTTCAGGGGCTTAATGAAAAACTGTTTTTT. Protein: CASSFQGLNEKLFF. The chain joins TRBV5-4 to TRBJ1-4, with a possible D match to TRBD1 (6 bases). CDR3 length: 14 amino acids. Germline CDR1 SGHNT, CDR2 YYREEE (reference sequence). V lost 2 bases and J lost 4, with 9 bases in between.

This clone was observed a few times. The chain is built from TRBV13 and TRBJ2-5, with 9 bases identical to TRBD1. The germline gives CDR1 PRHDT, CDR2 FYEKMQ (reference sequence). This CDR3 has 14 amino acids. The ends lost 5 bases at V and 5 bases at J; junction bases unmatched: 6. DNA of the CDR3: TGTGCCAGCAGCCAAAGACAGGGGGTGGAGACCCAGTACTTC. Translated, it gives CASSQRQGVETQYF.

V and J are TRBV19 and TRBJ1-5; maybe TRBD1 (5 bases). V dropped 5 bases and J dropped 2 bases, with 16 bases sitting between them. Germline CDR1 reads LNHDA; CDR2 reads SQIVND (reference sequence). The CDR3 sequence is 16 residues long. Written as DNA, the CDR3 is TGTGCCAGTAGTTCGCAAGGGGCCATCGGCAATCAGCCCCAGCATTTT. This encodes CASSSQGAIGNQPQHF.

This chain joins TRBV24-1 and TRBJ2-2, with D possibly being TRBD2 (6 bases). The CDR3 sequence is 15 residues long. CDR1 is KGHDR and CDR2 is SFDVKD in the germline V gene. V lost 6 bases and J lost 6, with 16 bases in between. As DNA, the CDR3 is TGTGCCACCAGTATGGCAGGCGGGAAAGCCGGGGAGCTGTTTTTT. This encodes CATSMAGGKAGELFF.

The chain couples TRBV28 to TRBJ1-2; the D is unclear. V lost 8 bases, J lost 6 bases, and 25 bases lay in between. The CDR3 has 16 residues. Germline CDR1 reads MDHEN; CDR2 reads SYDVKM. In DNA, the CDR3 is TGTGCCAGCGACAATCCCTCGCGGGCATTCGGGGATGGCTACACCTTC. This gives the protein CASDNPSRAFGDGYTF.

This chain joins TRBV25-1 and TRBJ1-1; no clear D gene. V was clipped by 4 bases and J by 1 base, with 13 bases between them. This CDR3 has 15 residues. Per the germline V gene, CDR1 is MGHDK and CDR2 is SYGVNS. CDR3 protein: CASSGNMRGNTEAFF. DNA of the CDR3: TGTGCCAGCAGTGGTAATATGAGAGGGAACACTGAAGCTTTCTTT.

CDR3 coding DNA: TGTGCCAGCAGTGAGGGCAGGGCATATGGCTACACCTTC. It encodes CASSEGRAYGYTF. This chain uses TRBV6-1 with TRBJ1-2, with TRBD1 as a possible D gene (5 bases). CDR3 size: 13 residues. The germline V and J ends were trimmed by 3 bases and 5 bases, with 10 bases remaining between them. CDR1 MNHNS and CDR2 SASEGT come from the germline V gene.

The chain recombines TRBV2 with TRBJ1-6, with TRBD1 matching 8 bases. Germline-derived CDR1 and CDR2 are SNHLY and FYNNEI. V trimming: 5 bases; J trimming: 7 bases; junction bases outside the gene matches: 4. CDR3 length: 14 residues. The CDR3 DNA is TGTGCCAGCAGTTTACAGGGGGGAAATTCACCCCTCCACTTT. Protein: CASSLQGGNSPLHF.

The chain is built from TRBV28 and TRBJ2-5, with TRBD1 as a possible D gene (5 bases). The germline V gene encodes CDR1 MDHEN and CDR2 SYDVKM. V lost 3 bases to trimming and J lost 0 bases, with 8 bases between them. The CDR3 covers 14 residues. CDR3 protein: CASSFRQHQETQYF. CDR3 DNA sequence: TGTGCCAGCAGTTTTAGACAGCACCAAGAGACCCAGTACTTC.

The CDR3 is CASSQEPGVAHNEQFF. The CDR3 DNA reads as TGCGCCAGCAGCCAAGAGCCGGGAGTAGCGCACAATGAGCAGTTCTTC. The rearrangement links TRBV4-3 to TRBJ2-1; tentative D call: TRBD2 (6 bases). Looked up from germline, CDR1 is LGHNA and CDR2 is YSLEER. Trimming pared 0 bases from V and 5 bases from J, leaving 14 bases between. This CDR3 spans 16 amino acids.

The gene calls are TRBV9 and TRBJ1-5; D uncertain. Between the trimmed V and J ends, which lost 0 bases and 4 bases, there was a span of 11 bases. The germline V gene has CDR1 SGDLS and CDR2 YYNGEE. The CDR3 extends over 15 amino acids. The CDR3 loop is CASSVGAGRNQPQHF. The CDR3 region has the DNA TGTGCCAGCAGCGTAGGGGCAGGCAGAAATCAGCCCCAGCATTTT.

The chain carries TRBV9 and TRBJ2-2; 9 bases match TRBD1. The CDR3 has 14 amino acids. CDR1 SGDLS and CDR2 YYNGEE come from the germline V gene. Losses at the gene ends were 3 bases for V and 7 bases for J; bases not matched to a gene: 4. The CDR3 spells CASSGDRVGGELFF. For the CDR3, the DNA is TGTGCCAGCAGCGGGGACAGGGTAGGCGGGGAGCTGTTTTTT.

CDR3 nucleotides: TGCGCCAGCAGTCCGACGCGGGGTTTGTCAACTAATGAAAAACTGTTTTTT. Translating gives CASSPTRGLSTNEKLFF. This chain connects TRBV4-3 to TRBJ1-4; D is unresolved. Per germline, CDR1 LGHNA and CDR2 YSLEER. Deletions cut 6 bases from V and 0 bases from J, with 17 bases between. This CDR3 is 17 amino acids long.

V gene TRBV3-1 (or the pseudogene TRBV3-2) combines with J gene TRBJ2-7, with 7 bases that match TRBD2. CDR1 is LGHDT and CDR2 is YNNKEL in the germline V gene (reference sequence). The CDR3 covers 16 residues. Unmatched junction bases numbered 7, after V lost 1 base and J lost 1 base. This CDR3 is CASSQGWEGPSYEQYF. The CDR3 region has the DNA TGTGCCAGCAGCCAAGGGTGGGAGGGCCCTTCCTACGAGCAGTACTTC.

The CDR3 DNA reads TGTGCCAGCAGCACCCGAACAGGGCAGGGGTCACCCCTCCACTTT. This sequence encodes CASSTRTGQGSPLHF. The chain links TRBV7-2 to TRBJ1-6; the D gene is possibly TRBD1 (6 bases). Germline CDR1 reads SGHTA; CDR2 reads FQGNSA. Trimming left V 5 bases short and J 10 bases short, with 18 bases between. The length of the CDR3 is 15 residues.

The rearrangement links TRBV11-2 to TRBJ1-2; 9 bases align to TRBD1. Germline CDR1 SGHAT, CDR2 FQNNGV. The CDR3 extends over 15 amino acids. V lost 0 bases and J lost 8; bases outside the gene matches: 7. CDR3 sequence reads: CASSLDSGTGLGYTF. CDR3 sequence (DNA): TGTGCCAGCAGCTTAGATTCCGGGACAGGGTTGGGCTACACCTTC. The whole variable domain, filled in from reference TRBV11-2 and TRBJ1-2, reads EAGVAQSPRYKIIEKRQSVAFWCNPISGHATLYWYQQILGQGPKLLIQFQNNGVVDDSQLPKDRFSAERLKGVDSTLKIQPAKLEDSAVYLCASSLDSGTGLGYTFGSGTRLTVV.

The chain joins TRBV19 to TRBJ2-1; D may be TRBD2 (5 bases). The length of the CDR3 is 13 residues. Germline V gives CDR1 LNHDA, CDR2 SQIVND (reference sequence). Trimming took 7 bases from V and 6 from J, leaving 13 bases between them. This CDR3 reads CASTRTSGNEQFF. The CDR3 DNA reads as TGTGCCAGTACTAGGACTTCAGGCAATGAGCAGTTCTTC. Drawing the rest from reference TRBV19 and TRBJ2-1, the complete variable domain is DGGITQSPKYLFRKEGQNVTLSCEQNLNHDAMYWYRQDPGQGLRLIYYSQIVNDFQKGDIAEGYSVSREKKESFPLTVTSAQKNPTAFYLCASTRTSGNEQFFGPGTRLTVL.

This chain joins TRBV15 and TRBJ2-1; 12 positions match TRBD2. This CDR3 region has 17 residues. After removal of 4 bases from V and 0 bases from J, the junction contained 4 bases not matched to a gene. From germline, CDR1 is LNHNV and CDR2 YYDKDF (reference sequence). The CDR3 DNA sequence: TGTGCCACCAGCACGGGGACTAGCGGGTTCTCCTACAATGAGCAGTTCTTC. Encoded protein: CATSTGTSGFSYNEQFF.

The chain is built from TRBV6-5 and TRBJ1-5; TRBD1 agrees at 7 bases. Germline assignment: CDR1 MNHEY and CDR2 SVGAGI. The length of the CDR3 is 14 residues. The CDR3 reads CAHQEGASNQPQHF. The DNA of the CDR3 is TGTGCTCACCAAGAGGGGGCAAGCAATCAGCCCCAGCATTTT.

The J gene is TRBJ2-3, the V gene TRBV7-3; 8 bases fit TRBD1. The CDR3 loop spans 15 amino acids. J gave up 9 bases and V 2 bases, and 10 bases lay outside the gene matches. From germline, CDR1 is SGHTA and CDR2 FQGTGA. CDR3 residues: CASSLGTGPRGTQYF. The CDR3 bases are TGTGCCAGCAGCTTAGGGACAGGCCCGAGGGGGACGCAGTATTTT.